This TCR beta chain was retrieved from a study of blood T cell repertoires in COVID-19. Study-level information: Spain, Italy and the United States supplied samples that represented acute and convalescent COVID-19.

The repertoire was sequenced with immunoSEQ multiplex PCR; TCRdb's copy has only in-frame clones and lacks some. The table includes approximately 230,000 clones, about 80% detected once. With 1 base removed from V and 8 bases from J, the gap between germline ends came to 10 bases. CDR3 length equals 13 residues. The germline CDR1 and CDR2 sequences are KGHDR and SFDVKD. The cohort comprised adults aged about 18 to 90 years residing in about two dozen US areas. Cohorts were determined from participant-reported clinical history. The V and J genes are TRBV24-1 and TRBJ1-2; unclear D gene. The receptor was isolated from a middle-aged man who had recovered from COVID-19. The sample comprised PBMCs or T cells enriched from blood (not recorded which). The CDR3 DNA reads as TGTGCCACCAGTGATTTCAGTGGTTACGGCTACACCTTC. Amino acids: CATSDFSGYGYTF.